This T cell receptor beta chain was profiled in a study of T-cell reconstitution after alpha-beta-depleted transplantation in children. The CDR3 is 15 amino acids. The V and J ends lost 5 bases and 9 bases, in that order; junction bases with no gene match: 6. Unique molecular identifiers were incorporated when the TCRbeta library was constructed. TCRdb re-called the PCR reads with MiXCR, one entry per CDR3 protein. The sample gives 450,000 to 550,000 distinct CDR3 sequences, 11% of which show up once; 14% is in the top ten. The sample holds many counts of this clonotype. The receptor was isolated from a female patient aged 2-10 years who had a stem cell transplant for aplastic anemia, so the T cells may come from the graft donor. The source was PBMCs, mostly from graft donor cells, collected 180 days after TCRalphabeta/CD19-depleted stem cell transplant. The chain joins TRBV12-3 or TRBV12-4 to TRBJ2-1; TRBD2 matches at 14 bases. DNA for the CDR3: TGTGCCAGCAGTGGGACTAGCGGGAGTCACCTTGAGCAGTTCTTC. Protein: CASSGTSGSHLEQFF.